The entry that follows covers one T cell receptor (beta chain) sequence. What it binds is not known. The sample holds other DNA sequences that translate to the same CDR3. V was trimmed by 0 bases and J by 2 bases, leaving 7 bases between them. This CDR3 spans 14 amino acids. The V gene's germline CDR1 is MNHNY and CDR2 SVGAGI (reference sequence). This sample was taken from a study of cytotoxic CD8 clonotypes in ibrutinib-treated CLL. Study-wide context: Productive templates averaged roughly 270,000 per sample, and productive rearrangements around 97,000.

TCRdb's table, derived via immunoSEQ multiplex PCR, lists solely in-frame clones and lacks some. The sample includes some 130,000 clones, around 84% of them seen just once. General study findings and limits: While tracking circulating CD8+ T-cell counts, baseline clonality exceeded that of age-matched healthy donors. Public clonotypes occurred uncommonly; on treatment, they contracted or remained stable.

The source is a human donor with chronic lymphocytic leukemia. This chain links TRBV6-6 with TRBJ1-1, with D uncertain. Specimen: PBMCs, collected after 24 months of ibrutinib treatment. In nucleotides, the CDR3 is TGTGCCAGCAGTTACTCGGGAGTTAACACTGAAGCTTTCTTT. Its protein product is CASSYSGVNTEAFF.